The source of this T cell receptor (beta chain) is a study of response to subunit inactivated influenza vaccine. In germline, CDR1 is MNHEY, CDR2 SVGEGT. Unmatched junction bases numbered 22, after V lost 6 bases and J lost 7 bases. This CDR3 has 21 amino acids. This clonotype was seen only a few times. TCRdb re-called the RT-PCR reads with MiXCR, one entry per CDR3 protein. Of about 540,000 distinct CDR3 sequences listed, 20% to 25% are singletons. These sequences were also reported in another study, on T cells expressing NK-cell markers. That study adds: In generating TCR beta cDNA, 5'RACE template switching with UMIs was used. Underlying the TCR beta repertoires were sorted CD3+CD56+NKG2C+, CD3+CD56+NKG2C- and CD3+CD56-NKG2C+ T cells. Also leading the CD3+CD56-NKG2C+ fraction in a handful of donors were these clonotypes. Expanded NKG2C+ T cell clones were not confirmed as HCMV-specific.

This sequence originates from a man aged 45-65 years who received an inactivated influenza vaccine. The sample here was CD4+ T cells sorted from PBMCs, taken 11 to 12 days after vaccination. The chain is built from TRBV6-2 or TRBV6-3 and TRBJ2-1; 15 bases agree with TRBD2. The chain's CDR3 is CASRPRDGTSGRSHLNNEQFF. The CDR3 DNA reads TGTGCCAGCAGGCCGCGTGACGGGACTAGCGGGAGGAGTCATCTAAATAATGAGCAGTTCTTC.